Listed below are T cell receptor beta chains from one sample, sequenced in a study of human CD8 memory T cell subsets. After re-calling the 5' RACE reads, TCRdb lists one entry per CDR3 protein, DNA absent. The table lists 3,500 to 5,000 distinct CDR3 sequences, with 30% to 40% in the top ten. Sequencing was done on a sample of CD8+ T cells from PBMCs. These receptors were collected from a human donor in good health. Both conserved end residues are part of each CDR3. The size of a clone is reported for some rows only, either as once, few or many, or as a class for expanded clones.

clone_size | j_call | v_call | cdr3_aa
medium-sized | TRBJ2-1 | TRBV20-1 | CSAREESFEQFF
medium-sized | TRBJ2-1 | TRBV6-1 | CASSEEVAGVNEQFF
medium-sized | TRBJ2-3 | TRBV20-1 | CSARDALAGPPTDTQYF
. | TRBJ2-5 | TRBV18 | CASSPQEETQYF
. | TRBJ1-4 | TRBV7-2 | CASSLGGGGEKLFF
. | TRBJ2-2 | TRBV29-1 | CSVELGLAGAGELFF
medium-sized | TRBJ2-1 | TRBV6-4 | CASSGTGTSGSNEQFF
. | TRBJ2-5 | TRBV5-1 | CASSFTSALYETQYF
medium-sized | TRBJ2-7 | TRBV3-1 | CASSHPRAASYEQYF
medium-sized | TRBJ1-6 | TRBV5-5 | CASSFGTGPSPLHF
. | TRBJ2-1 | TRBV2 | CASSESVGEQFF
. | TRBJ1-5 | TRBV6-1 | CASSEEGGVQPQHF
. | TRBJ2-1 | TRBV2 | CASSEFIGNEQFF
. | TRBJ2-1 | TRBV5-1 | CASSSRGNYNEQFF
. | TRBJ2-7 | TRBV20-1 | CSARGLAESYEQYF
medium-sized | TRBJ1-5 | TRBV4-1 | CASSQNQVAQPQHF
large | TRBJ2-2 | TRBV20-1 | CSARGAQDTGELFF
. | TRBJ2-7 | TRBV4-1 | CASSQSGSGGVGEQYF
. | TRBJ2-1 | TRBV12-3/TRBV12-4 | CASKGTSGSNEQFF
. | TRBJ2-1 | TRBV20-1 | CSAKWAGDEQFF
. | TRBJ2-1 | TRBV29-1 | CSVDRLAGAREQFF
. | TRBJ2-5 | TRBV12-3/TRBV12-4 | CASCPRGGHRETQYF
. | TRBJ2-7 | TRBV18 | CASSQAPGTGGHEQYF
medium-sized | TRBJ2-2 | TRBV24-1 | CATSDPMGRNTGELFF
medium-sized | TRBJ2-2 | TRBV20-1 | CSARSGTSDTGELFF
. | TRBJ2-1 | TRBV7-9 | CASSSGASGTNEQFF
. | TRBJ2-2 | TRBV24-1 | CATSDHAKDTGELFF
. | TRBJ2-1 | TRBV5-4 | CASSQLAGEQFF
. | TRBJ2-1 | TRBV20-1 | CSASHSGDNYNEQFF
. | TRBJ2-7 | TRBV27 | CASSFLGQGYEQYF
. | TRBJ2-1 | TRBV2 | CASARRDRFYNEQFF
medium-sized | TRBJ1-1 | TRBV7-3 | CASSLVGGPTEAFF
. | TRBJ2-7 | TRBV5-4 | CASSPERDSYEQYF
. | TRBJ2-2 | TRBV9 | CASSVVRDGELFF
. | TRBJ2-1 | TRBV5-6 | CASSLAPGDNEQFF
medium-sized | TRBJ2-4 | TRBV6-6 | CASSYSFSGSPKNIQYF